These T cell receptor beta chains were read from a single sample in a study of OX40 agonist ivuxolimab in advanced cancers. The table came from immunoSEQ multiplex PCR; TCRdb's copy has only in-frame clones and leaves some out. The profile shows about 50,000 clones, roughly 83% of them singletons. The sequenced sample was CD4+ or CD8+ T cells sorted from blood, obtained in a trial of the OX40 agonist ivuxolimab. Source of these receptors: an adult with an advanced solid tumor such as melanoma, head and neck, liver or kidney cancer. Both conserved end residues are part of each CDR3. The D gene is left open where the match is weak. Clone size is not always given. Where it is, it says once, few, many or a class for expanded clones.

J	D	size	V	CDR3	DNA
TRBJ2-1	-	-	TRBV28	CASSPPSHKHNEQFF	TGTGCCAGCAGTCCGCCCAGCCATAAACACAATGAGCAGTTCTTC
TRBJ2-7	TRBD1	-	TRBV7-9	CASSMPTGWSYEQYF	TGTGCCAGCAGCATGCCGACAGGGTGGTCCTACGAGCAGTACTTC
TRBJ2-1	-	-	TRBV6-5	CASSYSGTEYNEQFF	TGTGCCAGCAGTTACTCCGGGACTGAGTACAATGAGCAGTTCTTC
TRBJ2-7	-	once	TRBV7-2	CASSLVASYEQYF	TGTGCCAGCAGCTTAGTAGCATCCTACGAGCAGTACTTC
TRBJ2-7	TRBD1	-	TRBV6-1	CASTVPTGRYEQYF	TGTGCCAGCACGGTCCCGACAGGGCGCTACGAGCAGTACTTC
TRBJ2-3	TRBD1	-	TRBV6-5	CASKLTGVDTDTQYF	TGTGCCAGCAAATTGACAGGGGTAGATACAGATACGCAGTATTTT
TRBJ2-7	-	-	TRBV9	CASSVGLGNYEQYF	TGTGCCAGCAGCGTAGGATTGGGGAATTACGAGCAGTACTTC
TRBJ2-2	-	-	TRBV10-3	CAISESRTTGELFF	TGTGCCATCAGTGAGTCGCGAACCACCGGGGAGCTGTTTTTT
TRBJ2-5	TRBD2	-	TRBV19	CASSFRTRPKETQYF	TGTGCCAGTAGTTTTCGGACTAGGCCGAAGGAGACCCAGTACTTC
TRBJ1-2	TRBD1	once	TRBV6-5	CASRPTGRWVGYTF	TGTGCCAGCAGGCCGACAGGGAGGTGGGTTGGCTACACCTTC
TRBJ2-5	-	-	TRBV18	CASSRGQQETQYF	TGTGCCAGCTCACGCGGACAGCAAGAGACCCAGTACTTC
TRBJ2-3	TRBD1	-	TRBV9	CASSVGVQGTDTQYF	TGTGCCAGCAGCGTAGGTGTACAGGGGACAGATACGCAGTATTTT
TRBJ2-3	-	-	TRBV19	CAKKLSGDRSTDTQYF	TGTGCCAAAAAACTAAGCGGAGACAGGAGCACAGATACGCAGTATTTT
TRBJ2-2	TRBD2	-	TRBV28	CASNTGGGSGELFF	TGTGCCAGCAACACGGGGGGAGGTTCCGGGGAGCTGTTTTTT
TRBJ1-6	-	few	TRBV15	CATSRDPARGGSPLHF	TGTGCCACCAGCAGAGATCCGGCCAGAGGGGGTTCACCCCTCCACTTT
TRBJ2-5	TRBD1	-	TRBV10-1	CASSTGGSETQYF	TGCGCCAGCAGTACAGGGGGCTCGGAGACCCAGTACTTC
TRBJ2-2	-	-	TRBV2	CASSDSFRANTGELFF	TGTGCCAGCAGTGATTCTTTCAGGGCGAACACCGGGGAGCTGTTTTTT
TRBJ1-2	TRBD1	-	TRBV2	CASSGQGDYGYTF	TGTGCCAGCTCGGGACAGGGGGACTATGGCTACACCTTC
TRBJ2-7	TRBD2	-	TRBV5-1	CASSGGDDSYEQYF	TGCGCCAGCAGCGGGGGGGACGACTCCTACGAGCAGTACTTC
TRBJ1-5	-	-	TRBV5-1	CASSTGPSGQPQHF	TGCGCCAGCAGCACCGGACCTTCGGGGCAGCCCCAGCATTTT
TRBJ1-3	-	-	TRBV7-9	CASSPDGFSGNTIYF	TGTGCCAGCAGCCCGGACGGCTTCTCTGGAAACACCATATATTTT
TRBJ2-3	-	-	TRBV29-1	CSAGSAGAADTQYF	TGCAGCGCCGGTTCCGCGGGGGCCGCAGATACGCAGTATTTT
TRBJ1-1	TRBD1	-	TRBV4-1	CASSDPGQGVTEAFF	TGCGCCAGCAGCGACCCGGGACAGGGGGTAACTGAAGCTTTCTTT
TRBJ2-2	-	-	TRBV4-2	CASSQDPANTGELFF	TGTGCCAGCAGCCAAGACCCAGCTAACACCGGGGAGCTGTTTTTT
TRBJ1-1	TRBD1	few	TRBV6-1	CASRGQGETEAFF	TGTGCCAGCAGGGGACAGGGGGAGACTGAAGCTTTCTTT
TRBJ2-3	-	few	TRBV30	CAWSVPSTDTQYF	TGTGCCTGGAGTGTGCCCAGCACAGATACGCAGTATTTT
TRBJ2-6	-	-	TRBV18	CASSPLFQTSSGANVLTF	TGTGCCAGCTCACCACTATTCCAAACTAGTTCTGGGGCCAACGTCCTGACTTTC
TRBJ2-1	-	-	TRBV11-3	CASSRQGGAGSGDEQFF	TGTGCCAGCAGCCGCCAAGGAGGGGCGGGGAGTGGGGATGAGCAGTTCTTC
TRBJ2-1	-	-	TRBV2	CASRLGGQEFF	TGTGCCAGCAGGTTGGGGGGCCAGGAGTTCTTC
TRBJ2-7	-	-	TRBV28	CASSLYPNEQYF	TGTGCCAGCAGTTTATATCCGAACGAGCAGTACTTC
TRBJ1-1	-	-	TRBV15	CATRGQRNTEAFF	TGTGCCACCCGGGGACAAAGAAACACTGAAGCTTTCTTT
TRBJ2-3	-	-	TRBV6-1	CAISVGGASTDTQYF	TGTGCCATCAGTGTTGGCGGAGCTAGCACAGATACGCAGTATTTT
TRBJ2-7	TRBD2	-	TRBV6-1	CASSTPSGVTYEQYF	TGTGCCAGCAGCACCCCTAGCGGGGTAACATACGAGCAGTACTTC
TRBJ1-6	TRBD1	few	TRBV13	CASSSRSRTGRNSPLHF	TGTGCCAGCAGCTCACGAAGTCGGACAGGAAGGAATTCACCCCTCCACTTT
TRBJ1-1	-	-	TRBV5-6	CASSFQVLRTEAFF	TGTGCCAGCAGCTTCCAGGTATTGAGAACTGAAGCTTTCTTT
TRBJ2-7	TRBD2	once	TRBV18	CASSPPAAGGHREQYF	TGTGCCAGCTCACCACCGGCGGCGGGGGGGCATCGAGAGCAGTACTTC
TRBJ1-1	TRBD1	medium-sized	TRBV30	CAYGQGGVNTEAFF	TGTGCCTATGGACAGGGCGGAGTGAACACTGAAGCTTTCTTT
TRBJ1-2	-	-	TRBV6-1	CASTYPPGRTDGYTF	TGTGCCAGCACTTATCCCCCGGGTCGGACGGATGGCTACACCTTC
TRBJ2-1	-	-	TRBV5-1	CASSLSSGEQFF	TGCGCCAGCAGCTTGAGTAGCGGTGAGCAGTTCTTC
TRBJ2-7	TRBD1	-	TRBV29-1	CSVADRLKTYF	TGCAGCGTAGCGGACAGGCTCAAAACGTACTTC
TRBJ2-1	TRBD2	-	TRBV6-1	CASSEAGADNEQFF	TGTGCCAGCAGTGAGGCGGGAGCGGACAATGAGCAGTTCTTC
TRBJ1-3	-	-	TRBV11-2	CASSFNGNTIYF	TGTGCCAGCAGCTTTAATGGAAACACCATATATTTT
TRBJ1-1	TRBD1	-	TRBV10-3	CAISGGQGRESTEAFF	TGTGCCATCAGTGGGGGACAGGGAAGAGAGAGCACTGAAGCTTTCTTT
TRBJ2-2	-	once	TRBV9	CASSVLGGGPGTGELFF	TGTGCCAGCAGCGTATTAGGCGGGGGCCCTGGAACCGGGGAGCTGTTTTTT
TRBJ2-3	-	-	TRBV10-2	CASSESADTQYF	TGCGCCAGCAGTGAGAGTGCAGATACGCAGTATTTT
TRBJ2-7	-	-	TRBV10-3	CAISGGTHSYEQYF	TGTGCCATCAGTGGAGGTACACACTCCTACGAGCAGTACTTC
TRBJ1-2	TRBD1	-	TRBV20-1	CSATGGYGYTF	TGCAGTGCCACAGGGGGCTATGGCTACACCTTC
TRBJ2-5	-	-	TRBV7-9	CASSFFVGETQYF	TGTGCCAGCAGCTTCTTCGTGGGAGAGACCCAGTACTTC